The 19 T cell receptor beta chains below come from one sample, sequenced in a study of blood T cell repertoires in COVID-19. Generated by immunoSEQ multiplex PCR, the TCRdb table keeps only in-frame clones and is missing some. The top ten clones hold 2% to 2.5% of a sample with around 200,000 clones, less than 90% of them seen once. The material sequenced was peripheral blood. The source of these receptors is a woman aged 45-59 years with acute or convalescent COVID-19.

This clone has just one count. V gene TRBV11-2 combines with J gene TRBJ2-3; possibly TRBD2 for D (5 bases). This CDR3 is built from 13 residues. V was cut by 3 bases and J by 6 bases, with 10 bases left in between. The germline CDR1 and CDR2 sequences are SGHAT and FQNNGV. The CDR3 protein is CASSFVPGDTQYF. For the CDR3, the DNA is TGTGCCAGCAGCTTCGTCCCGGGGGATACGCAGTATTTT.

J is TRBJ2-7 and V is TRBV7-8; 15 positions match TRBD2. Germline V gives CDR1 SGHVS, CDR2 FQNEAQ. CDR3 length: 15 amino acids. J gave up 5 bases and V 5 bases, and 4 bases lay outside the gene matches. DNA for the CDR3: TGTGCCAGCAGCCGGGGACTAGCGGGAGGAGACGAGCAGTACTTC. Amino acids: CASSRGLAGGDEQYF. Supplemented by reference TRBV7-8 and TRBJ2-7, the full variable domain reads GAGVSQSPRYKVAKRGQDVALRCDPISGHVSLFWYQQALGQGPEFLTYFQNEAQLDKSGLPSDRFFAERPEGSVSTLKIQRTQQEDSAVYLCASSRGLAGGDEQYFGPGTRLTVT.

J is TRBJ1-2 and V is TRBV11-2; D ambiguous. This CDR3 is 13 amino acids long. Trimming took off 8 bases at V and 8 bases at J, with 18 bases between the two ends. CDR1 is SGHAT, CDR2 FQNNGV, per germline. The CDR3 sequence: CASQSGPFEGYTF. The CDR3, as DNA: TGTGCCAGCCAGAGCGGCCCATTCGAGGGCTACACCTTC.

The CDR3 DNA reads TGTGCCAGCAGCGTAATTCCAACAGGGCCAGGGGGCGAGCAGTACTTC. It specifies CASSVIPTGPGGEQYF. The chain joins TRBV9 to TRBJ2-7; 7 bases match TRBD1. This CDR3 region has 16 residues. V gave up 1 base and J gave up 6 bases; unmatched junction bases: 13. Germline-derived CDR1 and CDR2 are SGDLS and YYNGEE.

The J gene is TRBJ1-3, the V gene TRBV5-5; a weak D match, TRBD1 (6 bases). The CDR3 sequence is 13 residues long. V was trimmed by 4 bases and J by 4 bases, leaving 9 bases between them. From germline, CDR1 is SGHKS and CDR2 YYEKEE (reference sequence). The CDR3 is CASSLDRGNTIYF. The CDR3 bases are TGTGCCAGCAGCCTAGACAGGGGAAACACCATATATTTT.

This clone is a singleton in its sample. V gene TRBV5-6 combines with J gene TRBJ2-1; TRBD2 matches 7 bases. Per the germline V gene, CDR1 is SGHDT and CDR2 is YYEEEE. The V and J ends lost 0 bases and 8 bases, in that order; junction bases with no gene match: 5. The CDR3 length is 14 residues. The chain's CDR3 is CASSLAGRRDEQFF. CDR3 nucleotide sequence: TGTGCCAGCAGCTTGGCCGGGAGGAGGGATGAGCAGTTCTTC.

The rearrangement uses TRBV5-1 and TRBJ2-2; TRBD1 aligns across 8 bases. J was trimmed by 0 bases and V by 4 bases; bases with no gene match: 8. The CDR3 extends over 17 amino acids. CDR1 is SGHRS, CDR2 YFSETQ, per germline. The CDR3 DNA reads TGCGCCAGCAGCCCTACGAGACAGGGGACGAACACCGGGGAGCTGTTTTTT. It translates to CASSPTRQGTNTGELFF.

V and J are TRBV7-2 and TRBJ1-4, with D maybe TRBD1 (6 bases). This CDR3 is built from 15 residues. CDR1 is SGHTA, CDR2 FQGNSA, per germline. The V gene lost 0 bases and the J gene lost 8 bases, with 13 bases spanning the gap. The CDR3 nucleotides are TGTGCCAGCAGCTTAGCCCTGGGGGACACAGAAAAACTGTTTTTT. Its protein is CASSLALGDTEKLFF.

The gene calls are TRBV24-1 and TRBJ2-2, with 7 bases lining up with TRBD1. V gave up 3 bases and J gave up 2 bases; unmatched junction bases: 5. This CDR3 spans 16 amino acids. The germline V gene has CDR1 KGHDR and CDR2 SFDVKD. As DNA, the CDR3 is TGTGCCACCAGTGATCCGACAGGGTCCAACACCGGGGAGCTGTTTTTT. This gives the protein CATSDPTGSNTGELFF.

V usage is TRBV18 and J usage is TRBJ1-4; D remains unclear. Trimming cost V 3 bases and J 7 bases, with 15 bases left between them. Germline V gene lookup returns CDR1 KGHSH and CDR2 LQKENI. The length of the CDR3 is 15 residues. The CDR3 is CASSPPGRAGEKLFF. The CDR3 nucleotides are TGTGCCAGCTCACCCCCTGGGAGGGCTGGTGAAAAACTGTTTTTT.

The chain employs TRBV6-4 and TRBJ2-1; 8 bases align to TRBD1. V was clipped by 3 bases and J by 8 bases; unmatched bases: 12. The germline V gene has CDR1 MRHNA and CDR2 SNTAGT. CDR3 length equals 16 residues. The CDR3 region is CASSEKPGQAGYEQFF. The CDR3 bases are TGTGCCAGCAGTGAGAAACCGGGACAGGCGGGTTATGAGCAGTTCTTC.

V is TRBV5-1 and J is TRBJ2-7, with 12 bases matching TRBD2. CDR3 length equals 17 residues. Trimming removed 0 bases from V and 3 bases from J; junction bases left unmatched: 7. The germline gives CDR1 SGHRS, CDR2 YFSETQ. CDR3 nucleotide sequence: TGCGCCAGCAGCTTGGTCCCTAGCGGGGGGGGAAGCTACGAGCAGTACTTC. The encoded protein is CASSLVPSGGGSYEQYF.

This clone was seen just once. The chain employs TRBV5-1 and TRBJ1-2, with TRBD1 matching over 7 bases. Germline CDR1 and CDR2: SGHRS and YFSETQ. V lost 4 bases to trimming and J lost 1 base; unmatched junction nucleotides: 10. The CDR3 is 16 residues long. CDR3 DNA: TGCGCCAGCAGCAGAACCGGGACAGCGATTAACTATGGCTACACCTTC. Translated, it gives CASSRTGTAINYGYTF.

This clone was observed a handful of times. V and J are TRBV10-2 and TRBJ2-5; D possibly corresponds to TRBD2 (5 bases). Deletions cut 0 bases from V and 5 bases from J, with 16 bases between. Germline CDR1 is WSHSY and CDR2 is SAAADI. CDR3 length: 16 residues. In DNA, the CDR3 is TGCGCCAGCAGTGAGTCCGGGAAACGCTCAGTGGAGACCCAGTACTTC. It specifies CASSESGKRSVETQYF.

The V call is TRBV6-2 or TRBV6-3, the J call TRBJ2-3, with D maybe TRBD2 (6 bases). Germline V lookup: CDR1 MNHEY, CDR2 SVGEGT. The CDR3 is 15 residues long. V lost 2 bases and J 1 base, leaving 10 bases between the germline ends. The CDR3 nucleotides read TGTGCCAGCAGTTACCCGGCTAGCGGCACAGATACGCAGTATTTT. Translated: CASSYPASGTDTQYF.

The chain has TRBV7-2 and TRBJ2-1; tentatively, D is TRBD2 (7 bases). V lost 1 base and J lost 2, with 9 bases in between. The CDR3 consists of 15 residues. Germline-derived CDR1 and CDR2 are SGHTA and FQGNSA. The CDR3 reads CASSLVGGPYNEQFF. The CDR3 region has the DNA TGTGCCAGCAGCTTAGTGGGGGGGCCCTACAATGAGCAGTTCTTC.

This chain uses TRBV18 with TRBJ2-1; TRBD2 aligns across 9 bases. The CDR3 has 15 amino acids. Germline-derived CDR1 and CDR2 are KGHSH and LQKENI. V trimming: 3 bases; J trimming: 9 bases; junction bases outside the gene matches: 9. CDR3: CASSPQLTSGVEQFF. In nucleotides, the CDR3 is TGTGCCAGCTCACCGCAATTGACTAGCGGCGTTGAGCAGTTCTTC.

The chain uses TRBV5-5 and TRBJ1-2; a possible D gene is TRBD1 (5 bases). V dropped 0 bases and J dropped 4 bases, with 13 bases sitting between them. This CDR3 region has 15 residues. The germline V gene encodes CDR1 SGHKS and CDR2 YYEKEE (reference sequence). CDR3 sequence (DNA): TGTGCCAGCAGCTTGGTTAGCGGACAAGGCTATGGCTACACCTTC. The encoded protein is CASSLVSGQGYGYTF.

This chain uses TRBV5-1 with TRBJ1-1; no reliable D call. The CDR3 spans 14 residues. Per the germline V gene, CDR1 is SGHRS and CDR2 is YFSETQ. Trimming pared 4 bases from V and 2 bases from J, leaving 12 bases between. The CDR3 region is CASSRTSQNTEAFF. The CDR3 DNA sequence: TGCGCCAGCAGCCGAACCTCACAAAACACTGAAGCTTTCTTT.